This TCR beta chain was retrieved from a study of PD-L1 blockade in urothelial cancer. Regarding the study as a whole: Where pretreatment blood TCR clonality fell below the median, better survival was predicted.

This clone was observed many times. As yet, its antigen is unknown. The CDR3 has 15 residues. Trimming removed 2 bases at V and 2 bases at J, with 7 bases between. The germline gives CDR1 MRHNA, CDR2 SNTAGT. TCRdb's copy holds only in-frame clones and misses some; the assay was immunoSEQ multiplex PCR. This repertoire shows 60,000 to 70,000 clones, approximately 80% found once; its top ten account for 1.5% to 2%. Time point indicated: pretreatment peripheral blood. The specimen comprised PBMCs, sampled around atezolizumab (anti-PD-L1) treatment. This TCR was sampled from a man between 70 and 80 years old with urothelial cancer. The chain couples TRBV6-4 to TRBJ2-6; a possible D gene is TRBD2 (5 bases). As DNA, the CDR3 is TGTGCCAGCAGTGACGACGGGGCTGGGGCCAACGTCCTGACTTTC. Encoded protein: CASSDDGAGANVLTF.